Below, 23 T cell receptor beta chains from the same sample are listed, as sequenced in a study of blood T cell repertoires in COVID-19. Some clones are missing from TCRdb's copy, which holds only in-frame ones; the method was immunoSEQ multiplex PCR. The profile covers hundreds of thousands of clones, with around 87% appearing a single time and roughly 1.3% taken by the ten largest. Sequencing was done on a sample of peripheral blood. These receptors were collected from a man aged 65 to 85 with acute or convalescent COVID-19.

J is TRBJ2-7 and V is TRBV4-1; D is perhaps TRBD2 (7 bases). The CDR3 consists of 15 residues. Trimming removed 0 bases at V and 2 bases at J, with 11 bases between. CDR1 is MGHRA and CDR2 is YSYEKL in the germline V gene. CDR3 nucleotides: TGCGCCAGCAGCCAAGATCTGGGGGGGCCCTACGAGCAGTACTTC. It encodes CASSQDLGGPYEQYF.

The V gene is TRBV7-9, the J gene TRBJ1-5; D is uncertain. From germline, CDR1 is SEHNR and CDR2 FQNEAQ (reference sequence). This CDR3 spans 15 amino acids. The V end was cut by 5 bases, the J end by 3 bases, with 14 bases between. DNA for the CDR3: TGTGCCAGCAGCCCAGCGGGGTGGAACAATCAGCCCCAGCATTTT. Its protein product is CASSPAGWNNQPQHF.

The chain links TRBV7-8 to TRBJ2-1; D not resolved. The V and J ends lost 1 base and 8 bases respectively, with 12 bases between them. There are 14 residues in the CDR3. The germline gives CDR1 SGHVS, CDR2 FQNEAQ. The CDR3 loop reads CASSLETTIHEQFF. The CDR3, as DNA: TGTGCCAGCAGCTTAGAGACAACAATACATGAGCAGTTCTTC.

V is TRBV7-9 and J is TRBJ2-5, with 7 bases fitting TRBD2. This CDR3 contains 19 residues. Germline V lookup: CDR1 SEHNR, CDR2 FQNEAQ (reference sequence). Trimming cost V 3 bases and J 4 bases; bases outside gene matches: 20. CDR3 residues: CASSFPAGASGVPGETQYF. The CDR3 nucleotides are TGTGCCAGCAGCTTTCCGGCCGGGGCAAGCGGGGTGCCGGGAGAGACCCAGTACTTC.

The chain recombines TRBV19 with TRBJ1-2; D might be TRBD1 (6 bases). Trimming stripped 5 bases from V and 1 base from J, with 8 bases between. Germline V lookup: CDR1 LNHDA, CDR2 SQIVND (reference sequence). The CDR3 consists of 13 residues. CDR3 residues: CASSVDSNYGYTF. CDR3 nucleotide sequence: TGTGCCAGTAGTGTGGACAGTAACTATGGCTACACCTTC. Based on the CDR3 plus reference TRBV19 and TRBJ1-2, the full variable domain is DGGITQSPKYLFRKEGQNVTLSCEQNLNHDAMYWYRQDPGQGLRLIYYSQIVNDFQKGDIAEGYSVSREKKESFPLTVTSAQKNPTAFYLCASSVDSNYGYTFGSGTRLTVV.

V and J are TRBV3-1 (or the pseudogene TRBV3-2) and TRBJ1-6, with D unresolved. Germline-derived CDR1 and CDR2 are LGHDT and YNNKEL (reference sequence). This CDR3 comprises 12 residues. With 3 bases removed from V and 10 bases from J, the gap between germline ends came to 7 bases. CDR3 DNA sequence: TGTGCCAGCAGCCAGACTCGGTCACCCCTCCACTTT. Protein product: CASSQTRSPLHF.

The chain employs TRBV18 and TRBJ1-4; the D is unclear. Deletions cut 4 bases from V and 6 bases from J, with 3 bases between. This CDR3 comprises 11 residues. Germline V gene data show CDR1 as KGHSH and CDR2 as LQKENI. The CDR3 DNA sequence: TGTGCCAGCTCACGAGATGAAAAACTGTTTTTT. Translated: CASSRDEKLFF.

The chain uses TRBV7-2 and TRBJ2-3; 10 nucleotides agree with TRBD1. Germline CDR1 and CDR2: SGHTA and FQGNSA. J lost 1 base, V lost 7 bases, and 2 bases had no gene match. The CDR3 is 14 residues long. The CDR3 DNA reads TGTGCCAGCACAGGACAGGGGGGCACAGATACGCAGTATTTT. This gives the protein CASTGQGGTDTQYF.

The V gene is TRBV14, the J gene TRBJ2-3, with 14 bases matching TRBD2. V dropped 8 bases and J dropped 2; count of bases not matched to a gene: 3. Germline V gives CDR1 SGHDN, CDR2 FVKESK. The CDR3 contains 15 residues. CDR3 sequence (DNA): TGTGCCAGCCGACTAGCGGGGGGGTCCACAGATACGCAGTATTTT. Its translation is CASRLAGGSTDTQYF.

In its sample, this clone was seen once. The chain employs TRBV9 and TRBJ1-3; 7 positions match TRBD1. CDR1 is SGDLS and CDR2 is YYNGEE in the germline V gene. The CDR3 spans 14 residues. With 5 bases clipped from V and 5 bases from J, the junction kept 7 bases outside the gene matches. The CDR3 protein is CASSEEGQRNTIYF. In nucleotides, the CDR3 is TGTGCCAGCAGTGAAGAGGGACAGAGAAACACCATATATTTT.

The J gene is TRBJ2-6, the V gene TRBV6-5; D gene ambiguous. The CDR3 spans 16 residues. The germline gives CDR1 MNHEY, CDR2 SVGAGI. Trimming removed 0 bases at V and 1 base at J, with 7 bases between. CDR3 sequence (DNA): TGTGCCAGCAGTTACTCGCGAGGTTCTGGGGCCAACGTCCTGACTTTC. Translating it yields CASSYSRGSGANVLTF.

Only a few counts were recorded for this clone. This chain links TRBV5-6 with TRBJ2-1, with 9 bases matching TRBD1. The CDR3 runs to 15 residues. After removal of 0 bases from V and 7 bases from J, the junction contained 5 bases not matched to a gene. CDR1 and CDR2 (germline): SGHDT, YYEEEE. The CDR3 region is CASSLEGQGFNEQFF. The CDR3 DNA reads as TGTGCCAGCAGCTTGGAGGGACAGGGATTTAATGAGCAGTTCTTC. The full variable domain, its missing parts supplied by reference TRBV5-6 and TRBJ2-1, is DAGVTQSPTHLIKTRGQQVTLRCSPKSGHDTVSWYQQALGQGPQFIFQYYEEEERQRGNFPDRFSGHQFPNYSSELNVNALLLGDSALYLCASSLEGQGFNEQFFGPGTRLTVL.

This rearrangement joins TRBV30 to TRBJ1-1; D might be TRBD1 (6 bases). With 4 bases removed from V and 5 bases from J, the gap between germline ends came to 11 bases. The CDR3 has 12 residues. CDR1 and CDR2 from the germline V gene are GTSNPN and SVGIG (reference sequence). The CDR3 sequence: CAWTGVGTEAFF. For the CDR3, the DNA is TGTGCCTGGACAGGGGTTGGGACTGAAGCTTTCTTT.

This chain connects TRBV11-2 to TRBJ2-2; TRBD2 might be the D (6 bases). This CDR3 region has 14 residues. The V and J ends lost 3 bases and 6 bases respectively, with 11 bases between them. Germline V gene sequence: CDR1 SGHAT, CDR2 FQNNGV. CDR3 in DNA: TGTGCCAGCAGCTTTCCTAGCGCGGCCGGGGAGCTGTTTTTT. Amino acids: CASSFPSAAGELFF. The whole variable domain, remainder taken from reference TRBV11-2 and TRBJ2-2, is EAGVAQSPRYKIIEKRQSVAFWCNPISGHATLYWYQQILGQGPKLLIQFQNNGVVDDSQLPKDRFSAERLKGVDSTLKIQPAKLEDSAVYLCASSFPSAAGELFFGEGSRLTVL.

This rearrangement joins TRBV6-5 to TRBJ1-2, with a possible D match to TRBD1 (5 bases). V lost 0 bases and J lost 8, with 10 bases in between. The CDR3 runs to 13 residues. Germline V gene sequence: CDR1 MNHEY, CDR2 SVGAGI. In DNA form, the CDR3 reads TGTGCCAGCAGTTACTCGGTAGGGGTAGGCTACACCTTC. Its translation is CASSYSVGVGYTF.

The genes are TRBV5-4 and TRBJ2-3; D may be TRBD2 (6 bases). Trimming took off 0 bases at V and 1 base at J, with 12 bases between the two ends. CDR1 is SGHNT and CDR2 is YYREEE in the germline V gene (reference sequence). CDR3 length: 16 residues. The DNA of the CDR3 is TGTGCCAGCAGCTTGGTCCGGGAGTGGGGCACAGATACGCAGTATTTT. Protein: CASSLVREWGTDTQYF.

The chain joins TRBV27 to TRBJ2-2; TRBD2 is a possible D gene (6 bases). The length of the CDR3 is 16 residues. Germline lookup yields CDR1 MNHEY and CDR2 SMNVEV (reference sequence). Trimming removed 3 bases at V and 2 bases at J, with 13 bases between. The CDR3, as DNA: TGTGCCAGCAGTTTTTTACGGGGGATAAACACCGGGGAGCTGTTTTTT. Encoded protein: CASSFLRGINTGELFF.

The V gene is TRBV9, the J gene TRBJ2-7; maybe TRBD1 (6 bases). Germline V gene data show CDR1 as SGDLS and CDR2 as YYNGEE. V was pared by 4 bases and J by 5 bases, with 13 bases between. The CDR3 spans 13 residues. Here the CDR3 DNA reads TGTGCCAGCAGCCCCTGGGGGCTAAACGAGCAGTACTTC. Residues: CASSPWGLNEQYF.

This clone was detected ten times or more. The CDR3 region is CASSRPAGRGYTF. The CDR3 region has the DNA TGTGCCAGCAGCCGGCCCGCAGGGAGGGGCTACACCTTC. The genes are TRBV5-6 and TRBJ1-2, with D tentatively TRBD1 (5 bases). CDR3 length: 13 residues. V gave up 4 bases and J gave up 8 bases, with 15 bases separating them. Germline V lookup: CDR1 SGHDT, CDR2 YYEEEE. The complete variable domain, with remaining parts taken from reference TRBV5-6 and TRBJ1-2, reads DAGVTQSPTHLIKTRGQQVTLRCSPKSGHDTVSWYQQALGQGPQFIFQYYEEEERQRGNFPDRFSGHQFPNYSSELNVNALLLGDSALYLCASSRPAGRGYTFGSGTRLTVV.

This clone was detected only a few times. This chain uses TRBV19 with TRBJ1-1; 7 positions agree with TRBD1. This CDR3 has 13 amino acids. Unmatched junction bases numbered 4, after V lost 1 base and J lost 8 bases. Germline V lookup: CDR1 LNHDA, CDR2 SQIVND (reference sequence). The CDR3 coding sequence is TGTGCCAGTAGTATAGGGCGGACAGGAGAAGCTTTCTTT. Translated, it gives CASSIGRTGEAFF.

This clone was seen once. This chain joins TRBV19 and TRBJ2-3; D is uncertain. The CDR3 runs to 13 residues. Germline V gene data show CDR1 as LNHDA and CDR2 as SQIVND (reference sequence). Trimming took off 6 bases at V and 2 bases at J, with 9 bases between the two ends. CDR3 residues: CASSPTATDTQYF. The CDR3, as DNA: TGTGCCAGTAGCCCGACTGCCACAGATACGCAGTATTTT. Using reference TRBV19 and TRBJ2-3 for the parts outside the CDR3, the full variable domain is DGGITQSPKYLFRKEGQNVTLSCEQNLNHDAMYWYRQDPGQGLRLIYYSQIVNDFQKGDIAEGYSVSREKKESFPLTVTSAQKNPTAFYLCASSPTATDTQYFGPGTRLTVL.

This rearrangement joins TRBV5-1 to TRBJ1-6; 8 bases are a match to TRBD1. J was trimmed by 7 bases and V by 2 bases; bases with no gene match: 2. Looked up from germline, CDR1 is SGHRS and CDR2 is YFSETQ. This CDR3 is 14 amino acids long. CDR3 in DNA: TGCGCCAGCAGCTTCGGGACAGGCAATTCACCCCTCCACTTT. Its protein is CASSFGTGNSPLHF.

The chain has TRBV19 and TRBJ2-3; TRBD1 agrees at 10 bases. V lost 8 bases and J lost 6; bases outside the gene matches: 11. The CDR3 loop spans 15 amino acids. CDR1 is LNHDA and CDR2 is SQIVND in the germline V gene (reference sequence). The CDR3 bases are TGTGCCAGTGCCGACAGGGGGCTTGCTCTGGATACGCAGTATTTT. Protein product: CASADRGLALDTQYF.